This T cell receptor beta chain comes out of a study of T cell repertoires in cytomegalovirus infection. In the study overall: Evidence of both CMV infection and a matching HLA type came from public TCR beta signatures.

One entry per CDR3 protein, called by TCRdb with MiXCR from the reads. The sample holds about 920,000 distinct CDR3 sequences, around 30% seen once. As concerns this clonotype: Its antigen is unidentified.

Trimming stripped 3 bases from V and 9 bases from J, with 15 bases between. Germline V gene lookup returns CDR1 DFQATT and CDR2 SNEGSKA (reference sequence). The CDR3 sequence is 13 residues long. This clonotype was sampled from a human donor in good health (CMV status not recorded). Some clones in this sample may be carry-over from other donors' samples. The V and J genes are TRBV20-1 and TRBJ2-4; weak D call: TRBD2 (6 bases). The input for sequencing was cultured CD8+ T cells from PBMCs, taken from culture after CMV antigen stimulation. The CDR3 nucleotides read TGCAGTGCTAGGGGGGACTTTGGAAGCATTCAGTACTTC. Amino acids: CSARGDFGSIQYF.